A single T cell receptor (beta chain) is shown here with its context. This entry belongs to a study of PD-L1 blockade in urothelial cancer. Study-level background: At some point between 2014 and 2016 therapy began: atezolizumab 1,200 mg intravenously every 3 weeks.

Time point noted: pretreatment peripheral blood. Templates that were synthetic TCR analogs were spiked into each PCR. This table comes from immunoSEQ multiplex PCR, and its TCRdb copy is limited to in-frame clones, with some not included. Of 50,000 to 70,000 clones listed, approximately 75% are singletons. Germline assignment: CDR1 MNHEY and CDR2 SMNVEV (reference sequence). The CDR3 extends over 13 amino acids. V was cut by 5 bases and J by 1 base, with 9 bases left in between. The sequence was collected from a man in his 70s with urothelial cancer. This rearrangement joins TRBV27 to TRBJ2-7; D unresolved. This material consisted of PBMCs, taken around atezolizumab (anti-PD-L1) treatment. This chain's CDR3 is CASSPSQSYEQYF. In nucleotides, the CDR3 is TGTGCCAGCAGTCCATCGCAGTCCTACGAGCAGTACTTC.